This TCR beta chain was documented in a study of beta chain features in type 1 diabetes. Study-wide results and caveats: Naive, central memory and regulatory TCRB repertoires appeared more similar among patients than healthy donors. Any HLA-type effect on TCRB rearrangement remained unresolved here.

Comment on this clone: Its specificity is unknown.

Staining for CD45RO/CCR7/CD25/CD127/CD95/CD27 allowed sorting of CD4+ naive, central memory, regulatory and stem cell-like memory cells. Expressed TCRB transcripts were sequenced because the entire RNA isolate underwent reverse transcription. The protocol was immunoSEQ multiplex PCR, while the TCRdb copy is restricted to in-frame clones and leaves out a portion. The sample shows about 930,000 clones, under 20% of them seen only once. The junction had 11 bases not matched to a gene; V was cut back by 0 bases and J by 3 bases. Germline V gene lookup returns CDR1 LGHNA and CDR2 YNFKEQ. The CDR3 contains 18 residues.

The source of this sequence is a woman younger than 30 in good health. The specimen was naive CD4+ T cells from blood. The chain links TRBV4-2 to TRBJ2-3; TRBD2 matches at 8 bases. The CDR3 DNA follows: TGTGCCAGCAGCCAAGAACGGGGGGGAGGGCCAAGGACAGATACGCAGTATTTT. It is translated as CASSQERGGGPRTDTQYF.